This T cell receptor beta chain was obtained from a study of T cell responses to AZD1222 COVID-19 vaccine. Produced via immunoSEQ multiplex PCR; TCRdb's table is partial and in-frame only. The sample consists of 110,000 to 150,000 clones, 80% to 90% of them appearing once. For this clone: Its antigen remains unidentified.

CDR3 size: 15 residues. The germline CDR1 and CDR2 sequences are MDHEN and SYDVKM. V lost 6 bases to trimming and J lost 4 bases, with 13 bases between them. Overall study results and limits: Elevations in Spike-specific TCR breadth and depth followed administration of two AZD1222 doses. Spike regions recognized by vaccine-associated CD4 TCRs spanned the protein, led by 160-218 and 743-854. At baseline, just 5 or 6 AZD1222 recipients tested seropositive.

The source material was peripheral blood, sampled on day 0 of AZD1222 vaccination. The sequence was collected from an adult in good health. The chain has TRBV28 and TRBJ2-6; D is ambiguous. DNA for the CDR3: TGTGCCAGCAGCGTAAACCCGCAGGGGGCCAACGTCCTGACTTTC. It specifies CASSVNPQGANVLTF.